This is a list of T cell receptor beta chains from one sample in a study of T cell clones after liver transplantation. The method was immunoSEQ multiplex PCR; TCRdb's version includes in-frame clones alone and lacks a portion of them. The profile covers 75,000 to 95,000 clones, with roughly 80% appearing a single time and roughly 2.8% taken by the ten largest. The sequencing used CD4+ T cells from blood, collected at the 22-month timepoint. These receptors came from a human patient who received a liver transplant. Some T cells may have originated in the graft donor. Each CDR3 is given with its conserved first and last residue. A D gene is named only where the DNA matches it firmly. The listing skips clone size in some rows; elsewhere it reads once, few, many or a size class.

J gene	D gene	clone size	V gene	CDR3 protein	CDR3 DNA
TRBJ2-7	TRBD1	NA	TRBV11-3	CASSLDRGSSYEQYF	TGTGCCAGCAGCTTAGACAGGGGGTCCTCCTACGAGCAGTACTTC
TRBJ2-1	TRBD2	NA	TRBV7-2	CASSLAPGLAGGRARNEQFF	TGTGCCAGCAGCTTAGCCCCCGGGCTAGCGGGGGGGCGGGCAAGGAATGAGCAGTTCTTC
TRBJ2-3	NA	NA	TRBV7-3	CASSSGPNTQYF	TGTGCCAGCAGCTCCGGACCTAATACGCAGTATTTT
TRBJ2-5	TRBD1	NA	TRBV6-1	CASSEDRFDRGQETQYF	TGTGCCAGCAGTGAAGATAGATTTGACAGGGGGCAAGAGACCCAGTACTTC
TRBJ1-2	NA	NA	TRBV7-9	CASSEFGGLYGYTF	TGTGCCAGCAGCGAATTTGGGGGGCTCTATGGCTACACCTTC
TRBJ1-1	TRBD1	few	TRBV2	CASVTDRGNTEAFF	TGTGCCAGCGTCACGGACAGGGGGAACACTGAAGCTTTCTTT
TRBJ2-7	NA	NA	TRBV7-2	CASSLGGQGGLYEQYF	TGTGCCAGCAGCTTAGGCGGGCAGGGTGGCCTCTACGAGCAGTACTTC
TRBJ1-2	NA	NA	TRBV7-2	CASSLIAGSIYGYTF	TGTGCCAGCAGCTTGATTGCCGGTTCTATCTATGGCTACACCTTC
TRBJ2-7	TRBD2	NA	TRBV4-1	CASSQDTGGNYEQYF	TGCGCCAGCAGCCAAGATACGGGAGGGAACTACGAGCAGTACTTC
TRBJ2-5	NA	NA	TRBV5-1	CASSLVGMQETQYF	TGCGCCAGCAGCTTGGTGGGGATGCAAGAGACCCAGTACTTC
TRBJ1-5	NA	NA	TRBV2	CASSEPGFNPHF	TGTGCCAGCAGTGAACCCGGGTTTAACCCGCATTTT
TRBJ2-1	NA	NA	TRBV19	CASSSGSHTEQFF	TGTGCCAGTAGTTCCGGGAGCCACACTGAGCAGTTCTTC
TRBJ2-2	NA	NA	TRBV1	CTSSPPFPGREGELFF	TGCACCAGCAGCCCCCCATTCCCCGGGAGGGAGGGGGAGCTGTTTTTT
TRBJ2-5	NA	NA	TRBV25-1	CASSAPGSRRETQYF	TGTGCCAGCAGTGCTCCGGGGAGTAGGCGAGAGACCCAGTACTTC
TRBJ1-1	NA	NA	TRBV5-4	CASSLDPRGEVEAFF	TGTGCCAGCAGCTTGGACCCCAGGGGAGAGGTTGAAGCTTTCTTT
TRBJ1-1	TRBD1	few	TRBV5-1	CASSQMQGGNTEAFF	TGCGCCAGCAGCCAAATGCAGGGGGGCAACACTGAAGCTTTCTTT
TRBJ2-1	TRBD2	once	TRBV25-1	CASSEGGGSYNEQFF	TGTGCCAGCAGTGAAGGGGGGGGCTCCTACAATGAGCAGTTCTTC
TRBJ1-4	TRBD1	NA	TRBV11-2	CASTPRGTGEEKLFF	TGTGCCAGCACCCCCAGAGGGACAGGGGAAGAAAAACTGTTTTTT
TRBJ2-5	NA	NA	TRBV27	CASREEETQYF	TGTGCCAGCAGAGAGGAAGAGACCCAGTACTTC
TRBJ2-7	TRBD1	NA	TRBV19	CASRRDHRGLSYEQYF	TGTGCCAGTAGACGAGACCACAGGGGGCTCTCCTACGAGCAGTACTTC
TRBJ2-7	TRBD2	few	TRBV7-2	CASSLRGPGTSGGYYEQYF	TGTGCCAGCAGCTTACGCGGTCCCGGGACTAGCGGGGGTTACTACGAGCAGTACTTC
TRBJ1-2	NA	NA	TRBV18	CASSLDSPNYGYTF	TGTGCCAGCTCACTGGACAGTCCCAACTATGGCTACACCTTC
TRBJ1-5	TRBD1	NA	TRBV10-3	CAISEKGQGLQPQHF	TGTGCCATCAGTGAAAAGGGACAGGGGCTTCAGCCCCAGCATTTT
TRBJ1-1	TRBD1	NA	TRBV5-1	CASSSRQGMNTEAFF	TGCGCCAGCAGCTCGAGACAGGGTATGAACACTGAAGCTTTCTTT
TRBJ2-7	NA	few	TRBV5-6	CASSLLDSRTWEQYF	TGTGCCAGCAGCTTGCTGGACTCAAGAACATGGGAGCAGTACTTC
TRBJ2-7	TRBD2	NA	TRBV29-1	CSVATSGTHEQYF	TGCAGCGTTGCAACTAGCGGGACCCACGAGCAGTACTTC
TRBJ2-5	NA	NA	TRBV6-1	CASSEFQQETQYF	TGTGCCAGCAGTGAGTTCCAACAAGAGACCCAGTACTTC
TRBJ2-2	NA	NA	TRBV4-2	CASSHVGGGPNTGELFF	TGTGCCAGCAGCCACGTAGGGGGGGGGCCGAACACCGGGGAGCTGTTTTTT
TRBJ2-7	NA	NA	TRBV6-5	CASSKPGFPYEQYF	TGTGCCAGCAGCAAACCCGGGTTCCCCTACGAGCAGTACTTC
TRBJ2-5	NA	NA	TRBV5-1	CASSLEQETQYF	TGCGCCAGCAGCTTGGAACAAGAGACCCAGTACTTC
TRBJ2-3	TRBD1	NA	TRBV27	CASTPLGTGGTDTQYF	TGTGCCAGCACTCCTCTAGGGACAGGGGGCACAGATACGCAGTATTTT
TRBJ1-2	NA	NA	TRBV18	CASSPPSLVGTGRGYTF	TGTGCCAGCTCACCACCAAGTCTCGTAGGGACTGGAAGAGGCTACACCTTC
TRBJ1-4	TRBD1	NA	TRBV27	CASSFGQGGKLFF	TGTGCCAGCAGTTTTGGACAGGGTGGAAAACTGTTTTTT
TRBJ2-7	NA	NA	TRBV28	CASSPAYEQYF	TGTGCCAGCAGCCCCGCCTACGAGCAGTACTTC